This T cell receptor beta chain is drawn from a study of cytomegalovirus exposure and HLA in healthy donors. Whole-study findings and limits: Later analysis reportedly placed an Asian-associated ancestry cluster below the roughly 680-donor mean in N-insertions.

Vbeta (60) and Jbeta (13) primers were used in the PCR. TCRdb's table, derived via immunoSEQ multiplex PCR, lists solely in-frame clones and lacks some. Of approximately 44,000 clones listed, 77% are singletons. On this clone itself: What it binds is not known.

The sequenced material came from PBMCs. This clonotype was sampled from a man aged 25 to 40 in good health and CMV-seronegative.

The CDR3 sequence is CASSEGTSLYNEQFF. The CDR3 DNA reads as TGCGCCAGCAGCGAAGGGACTAGCCTGTACAATGAGCAGTTCTTC. This chain joins TRBV4-3 and TRBJ2-1, with 9 positions matching TRBD2. This CDR3 is built from 15 residues. From germline, CDR1 is LGHNA and CDR2 YSLEER. V dropped 5 bases and J dropped 4; count of bases not matched to a gene: 6.